This TCR beta chain comes out of a study of cytomegalovirus exposure and HLA in healthy donors. About the research overall: Drawn from HLA-typed donors, 65 million to 100 million unique TCRs were held in an early data release.

13 Jbeta primers and 60 Vbeta primers were used for the PCR. Clones were sequenced by immunoSEQ multiplex PCR, and TCRdb holds only the in-frame ones, with some missing. In the table there are some 120,000 clones, around 10% of which are singletons. J lost 3 bases, V lost 0 bases, and 7 bases had no gene match. Looked up from germline, CDR1 is MNHEY and CDR2 is SMNVEV (reference sequence). The CDR3 has 16 residues. This clone turned up a few times. Its antigen remains unidentified. Broader study findings: Across HLA loci, a later analysis found differing TCR association rates, with DRB1 most and HLA-C fewest.

Nominal health characterized the donors when sampled, though unrecorded immune exposures were likely. J is TRBJ1-1 and V is TRBV27, with TRBD1 matching 7 bases. The sequenced sample was PBMCs. The receptor comes from a man in his thirties or forties in good health and CMV-seronegative. CDR3 protein: CASSLSQGSWDTEAFF. The CDR3 DNA is TGTGCCAGCAGTTTATCACAGGGGTCGTGGGACACTGAAGCTTTCTTT.